This TCR beta chain was sequenced in a study of cytomegalovirus exposure and HLA in healthy donors. Study-wide background: An analysis done earlier identified more than 100 million unique TCR beta sequences from about 180 million T cells. Points from the study as a whole: An Asian-associated ancestry cluster reportedly showed fewer N-insertions than the approximately 630-donor mean in a later analysis.

The donors were healthy bone marrow donors. Concerning this clone: Antigen unknown.

Researchers ran the PCR with 60 Vbeta and 13 Jbeta primers. The protocol was immunoSEQ multiplex PCR, while the TCRdb copy is restricted to in-frame clones and leaves out a portion. The table includes fewer than 150,000 clones, 75% to 80% detected once. CDR1 SGHVS and CDR2 FNYEAQ come from the germline V gene. The CDR3 spans 18 residues. The V segment lost 1 base and the J segment 0 bases; nucleotides outside the gene matches: 8. The chain has TRBV7-6 and TRBJ2-2, with 7 bases matching TRBD1. Sequencing was done on a sample of PBMCs. The receptor was derived from a woman aged 45-65 years in good health and CMV-seronegative. The chain's CDR3 is CASSLVGGRGPNTGELFF. The CDR3 DNA reads as TGTGCCAGCAGCTTAGTGGGCGGTAGGGGGCCGAACACCGGGGAGCTGTTTTTT.